This T cell receptor (beta chain) was sequenced for a study of blood T cell repertoires in COVID-19. Whole-study context: The origin of the acute and convalescent COVID-19 samples was the United States, Italy and Spain. Sources were T cells, B-cell-depleted T cells, or PBMCs; the material itself was cDNA or gDNA.

V lost 11 bases and J lost 4, with 22 bases in between. Germline lookup yields CDR1 SGHVS and CDR2 FQNEAQ. The CDR3 is 15 residues long. The authors' processing: Amplification of reference gene primers provided the estimated nucleated cell counts. The method was immunoSEQ multiplex PCR; TCRdb's version includes in-frame clones alone and lacks a portion of them. That table furnishes V, J and clone size, whereas the DNA furnished D and trimming. The sample consists of approximately 50,000 clones, 65% to 80% of them appearing once. The sample consisted of peripheral blood. The clonotype was recovered from a man aged 65 to 85 with acute or convalescent COVID-19. The chain employs TRBV7-8 and TRBJ2-3, with D perhaps matching TRBD2 (6 bases). In DNA form, the CDR3 reads TGTGCCTCCACCCGGAGGGCTGATTTTCCAGATACGCAGTATTTT. Translation: CASTRRADFPDTQYF.